The sequence of this T cell receptor (beta chain) was determined in a study of T cell responses to AZD1222 COVID-19 vaccine. This clone was seen a single time. Produced via immunoSEQ multiplex PCR; TCRdb's table is partial and in-frame only. The sample lists around 100,000 clones, around nine tenths occurring once. The CDR3 extends over 11 amino acids. With 7 bases removed from V and 8 bases from J, the gap between germline ends came to 11 bases. CDR1 and CDR2 (germline): SQVTM, ANQGSEA. This TCR came from an adult in good health. This sample comprised peripheral blood, obtained on day 0 of AZD1222 vaccination. J is TRBJ1-4 and V is TRBV29-1; D remains ambiguous. The CDR3 bases are TGCAGCGCTGGGGTAGGAGAAAAACTGTTTTTT. Amino acids: CSAGVGEKLFF. Based on the CDR3 plus reference TRBV29-1 and TRBJ1-4, the full variable domain is SAVISQKPSRDICQRGTSLTIQCQVDSQVTMMFWYRQQPGQSLTLIATANQGSEATYESGFVIDKFPISRPNLTFSTLTVSNMSPEDSSIYLCSAGVGEKLFFGSGTQLSVL.